The 32 T cell receptor beta chains in this list originate from one sample, sequenced in a study of cytomegalovirus exposure and HLA in healthy donors. Primers included in the PCR were 60 Vbeta and 13 Jbeta primers. Generated by immunoSEQ multiplex PCR, the TCRdb table keeps only in-frame clones and is missing some. The sample carries roughly 110,000 clones, roughly 70% recorded once. Material: PBMCs. The origin of the receptors is a male donor in good health and CMV-seropositive.

The chain links TRBV4-3 to TRBJ1-1; D is possibly TRBD1 (5 bases). Germline-derived CDR1 and CDR2 are LGHNA and YSLEER. Trimming took off 0 bases at V and 4 bases at J, with 15 bases between the two ends. There are 16 residues in the CDR3. The DNA for the CDR3 is TGCGCCAGCAGCCAAGATCTTGGATGGGGGGGCACTGAAGCTTTCTTT. Translation gives CASSQDLGWGGTEAFF.

This chain uses TRBV5-4 with TRBJ2-7; 10 bases are a match to TRBD1. The CDR3 covers 14 residues. Per the germline V gene, CDR1 is SGHNT and CDR2 is YYREEE (reference sequence). With 4 bases clipped from V and 4 bases from J, the junction kept 5 bases outside the gene matches. The CDR3 loop is CASSQTGGEYEQYF. The CDR3 nucleotides read TGTGCCAGCAGCCAGACAGGGGGCGAATACGAGCAGTACTTC.

V gene TRBV30 combines with J gene TRBJ1-1; D may be TRBD1 (6 bases). The V gene lost 1 base and the J gene lost 1 base, with 7 bases spanning the gap. CDR1 is GTSNPN, CDR2 SVGIG, per germline (reference sequence). This CDR3 contains 13 residues. Here the CDR3 reads CAWSEQGNTEAFF. CDR3 nucleotide sequence: TGTGCCTGGAGTGAACAGGGGAACACTGAAGCTTTCTTT.

This chain joins TRBV5-1 and TRBJ2-3, with 9 positions matching TRBD1. This CDR3 contains 15 residues. From germline, CDR1 is SGHRS and CDR2 YFSETQ. The V gene end was trimmed by 4 bases and the J gene end by 3 bases; junction bases not matched to a gene: 6. This CDR3 reads CASSRRDRGTDTQYF. CDR3 bases: TGCGCCAGCAGCCGGCGAGACAGGGGGACAGATACGCAGTATTTT. The whole variable domain, remainder taken from reference TRBV5-1 and TRBJ2-3, is KAGVTQTPRYLIKTRGQQVTLSCSPISGHRSVSWYQQTPGQGLQFLFEYFSETQRNKGNFPGRFSGRQFSNSRSEMNVSTLELGDSALYLCASSRRDRGTDTQYFGPGTRLTVL.

J is TRBJ2-3 and V is TRBV5-1, with D perhaps matching TRBD2 (6 bases). Germline V CDR1 and CDR2: SGHRS, YFSETQ. The V and J ends lost 0 bases and 0 bases respectively, with 8 bases between them. CDR3 size: 15 residues. CDR3 amino acids: CASSLAGTSTDTQYF. The CDR3, as DNA: TGCGCCAGCAGCTTGGCTGGGACTAGCACAGATACGCAGTATTTT.

The chain joins TRBV20-1 to TRBJ2-7; D gene uncertain. The CDR3 totals 10 residues. The germline V gene has CDR1 DFQATT and CDR2 SNEGSKA (reference sequence). Trimming removed 5 bases at V and 4 bases at J, with 6 bases between. As DNA, the CDR3 is TGCAGTGCTGTGAGATACGAGCAGTACTTC. Its translation is CSAVRYEQYF.

This clone was observed a single time. This chain connects TRBV19 to TRBJ1-1; D perhaps matches TRBD1 (6 bases). This CDR3 has 14 residues. Per germline, CDR1 LNHDA and CDR2 SQIVND (reference sequence). The V and J ends lost 6 bases and 0 bases respectively, with 11 bases between them. DNA for the CDR3: TGTGCCAGTAGCCTCCAGGGGATGAACACTGAAGCTTTCTTT. Protein: CASSLQGMNTEAFF.

This chain links TRBV6-4 with TRBJ2-7, with TRBD1 identical over 9 bases. The CDR3 is 18 residues long. The ends lost 4 bases at V and 3 bases at J; junction bases unmatched: 16. Germline V lookup: CDR1 MRHNA, CDR2 SNTAGT. The CDR3 region has the DNA TGTGCCAGCAGTGTTCTTACCGGCGGCGGGGGACAGGGCTACGAGCAGTACTTC. Translation: CASSVLTGGGGQGYEQYF.

V gene TRBV4-2 combines with J gene TRBJ2-2; maybe TRBD1 (6 bases). This CDR3 comprises 16 residues. Germline-derived CDR1 and CDR2 are LGHNA and YNFKEQ. V shed 1 base and J shed 4 bases, with 13 bases lying between them. The CDR3 region has the DNA TGTGCCAGCAGCCAAGCCGACACAGGGATCACCGGGGAGCTGTTTTTT. This translates into CASSQADTGITGELFF.

The chain carries TRBV5-4 and TRBJ2-3; 7 nucleotides agree with TRBD2. From germline, CDR1 is SGHNT and CDR2 YYREEE (reference sequence). The CDR3 covers 17 residues. V lost 4 bases and J lost 3; bases outside the gene matches: 14. The CDR3 DNA follows: TGTGCCAGCAGCGCCTATGGGGGGGTTGTGGTAACAGATACGCAGTATTTT. This encodes CASSAYGGVVVTDTQYF.

The chain recombines TRBV4-2 with TRBJ2-7, with 8 bases fitting TRBD2. CDR1 LGHNA and CDR2 YNFKEQ come from the germline V gene. The V segment lost 0 bases and the J segment 1 base; nucleotides outside the gene matches: 5. This CDR3 has 16 residues. The CDR3 loop reads CASSQEGSGRSYEQYF. The DNA for the CDR3 is TGTGCCAGCAGCCAAGAGGGAAGCGGGAGATCCTACGAGCAGTACTTC.

The chain couples TRBV5-4 to TRBJ1-2; TRBD1 agrees at 10 bases. Germline CDR1 and CDR2: SGHNT and YYREEE (reference sequence). CDR3 size: 14 residues. V was pared by 4 bases and J by 5 bases, with 5 bases of the junction left unmatched. The chain's CDR3 is CASSGDRGSYGYTF. CDR3 DNA sequence: TGTGCCAGCAGCGGGGACAGGGGATCGTATGGCTACACCTTC.

This clone was observed once. The rearrangement links TRBV4-3 to TRBJ2-7; D might be TRBD2 (5 bases). In germline, CDR1 is LGHNA, CDR2 YSLEER. The CDR3 length is 15 residues. With 4 bases removed from V and 1 base from J, the gap between germline ends came to 14 bases. This chain's CDR3 is CASSPWTSPSYEQYF. Written as DNA, the CDR3 is TGCGCCAGCAGCCCCTGGACTTCACCGTCCTACGAGCAGTACTTC.

This clone came up once. The chain has TRBV29-1 and TRBJ2-2, with unresolved D. The CDR3 covers 13 residues. Trimming cost V 4 bases and J 0 bases, with 6 bases left between them. Per the germline V gene, CDR1 is SQVTM and CDR2 is ANQGSEA. DNA for the CDR3: TGCAGCGTTGGTGACACGAACACCGGGGAGCTGTTTTTT. The encoded protein is CSVGDTNTGELFF.

The chain couples TRBV4-1 to TRBJ2-1, with a tentative D call TRBD1 (6 bases). Germline V gene data show CDR1 as MGHRA and CDR2 as YSYEKL. V was pared by 3 bases and J by 5 bases, with 17 bases between. The length of the CDR3 is 16 residues. CDR3 sequence (DNA): TGCGCCAGCAGCCATTTTACAGGGAAAACTAACAATGAGCAGTTCTTC. Amino acids: CASSHFTGKTNNEQFF.

This clone was counted only a few times. The chain is built from TRBV7-2 and TRBJ2-1, with TRBD2 matching 8 bases. Germline CDR1 SGHTA, CDR2 FQGNSA. J was trimmed by 8 bases and V by 2 bases; bases with no gene match: 14. This CDR3 is built from 17 residues. The CDR3 nucleotides read TGTGCCAGCAGCTTATATGAGCGGGAGTACGGCAGCGATGAGCAGTTCTTC. As protein: CASSLYEREYGSDEQFF.

This chain connects TRBV28 to TRBJ2-7; unclear D gene. The V end was cut by 6 bases, the J end by 3 bases, with 12 bases between. The CDR3 is 13 residues long. The V gene's germline CDR1 is MDHEN and CDR2 SYDVKM. CDR3 in amino acids: CASSPPPGYEQYF. In nucleotides, the CDR3 is TGTGCCAGCAGCCCCCCCCCGGGCTACGAGCAGTACTTC.

This chain uses TRBV4-2 with TRBJ2-7; D remains ambiguous. Trimming took off 0 bases at V and 3 bases at J, with 6 bases between the two ends. This CDR3 spans 13 amino acids. Germline CDR1 reads LGHNA; CDR2 reads YNFKEQ. In DNA form, the CDR3 reads TGTGCCAGCAGCCAAGATAAGCGCTACGAGCAGTACTTC. Amino acids: CASSQDKRYEQYF.

This clone was picked up a small number of times. The J gene is TRBJ1-2, the V gene TRBV5-1; D is unresolved. The CDR3 totals 16 residues. Germline V gene sequence: CDR1 SGHRS, CDR2 YFSETQ. Deletions cut 1 base from V and 5 bases from J, with 18 bases between. CDR3: CASSLIPEDNPYGYTF. Here the CDR3 DNA reads TGCGCCAGCAGCTTGATCCCCGAAGACAACCCTTATGGCTACACCTTC.

This chain joins TRBV6-4 and TRBJ2-1, with 10 nucleotides matching TRBD1. Trimming took 4 bases from V and 8 from J; bases not matched to a gene: 14. CDR3 size: 17 residues. CDR1 MRHNA and CDR2 SNTAGT come from the germline V gene. CDR3: CASSVHPGRDRGDEQFF. The CDR3 region has the DNA TGTGCCAGCAGTGTACACCCCGGCCGGGACAGGGGAGATGAGCAGTTCTTC.

This clone was observed once. V and J are TRBV11-3 and TRBJ2-5; 10 nucleotides line up with TRBD1. The germline gives CDR1 SGHNT, CDR2 YENEEA. The CDR3 is 14 residues long. After removal of 5 bases from V and 5 bases from J, the junction contained 5 bases not matched to a gene. The CDR3, as DNA: TGTGCCAGCAGCCCGGGACAGGGGTCGGAGACCCAGTACTTC. It codes for CASSPGQGSETQYF.

The chain recombines TRBV5-4 with TRBJ1-1; D not resolved. Trimming removed 0 bases at V and 5 bases at J, with 5 bases between. Germline values: CDR1 SGHNT, CDR2 YYREEE (reference sequence). The CDR3 has 12 amino acids. CDR3: CASSLARTEAFF. The CDR3 DNA reads TGTGCCAGCAGCTTGGCCAGGACTGAAGCTTTCTTT. The variable domain in full, completed from reference TRBV5-4 and TRBJ1-1, reads ETGVTQSPTHLIKTRGQQVTLRCSSQSGHNTVSWYQQALGQGPQFIFQYYREEENGRGNFPPRFSGLQFPNYSSELNVNALELDDSALYLCASSLARTEAFFGQGTRLTVV.

This clone was observed a few times. The CDR3 DNA sequence: TGTGCCAGCGGGACAGGGGCTGGTGGAAACACCATATATTTT. This sequence encodes CASGTGAGGNTIYF. This chain connects TRBV6-5 to TRBJ1-3, with TRBD1 matching over 10 bases. Germline V gives CDR1 MNHEY, CDR2 SVGAGI. V was pared by 8 bases and J by 3 bases, with 4 bases of the junction left unmatched. The CDR3 totals 14 residues.

The chain is built from TRBV19 and TRBJ2-2; 8 bases are shared with TRBD1. V lost 2 bases and J lost 4; bases outside the gene matches: 6. Looked up from germline, CDR1 is LNHDA and CDR2 is SQIVND (reference sequence). CDR3 length: 16 residues. In DNA form, the CDR3 reads TGTGCCAGTAGTATATTTTGGACAGGGCTCACCGGGGAGCTGTTTTTT. Residues: CASSIFWTGLTGELFF.

This clone was counted only a few times. The chain uses TRBV6-4 and TRBJ2-1, with 7 bases fitting TRBD2. The V segment lost 3 bases and the J segment 4 bases; nucleotides outside the gene matches: 0. Germline assignment: CDR1 MRHNA and CDR2 SNTAGT. This CDR3 is 13 amino acids long. The CDR3 sequence: CASSEREYNEQFF. The CDR3 coding sequence is TGTGCCAGCAGTGAGCGGGAGTACAATGAGCAGTTCTTC.

This clone is a singleton in its sample. J is TRBJ1-2 and V is TRBV4-1; D remains unclear. The germline V and J ends were trimmed by 4 bases and 4 bases, with 16 bases remaining between them. Germline values: CDR1 MGHRA, CDR2 YSYEKL. The CDR3 is 15 residues long. CDR3 amino acids: CASSPSKWGAYGYTF. CDR3 nucleotide sequence: TGCGCCAGCAGCCCTAGCAAGTGGGGAGCCTATGGCTACACCTTC.

V and J are TRBV7-3 and TRBJ1-3; no clear D. Germline-derived CDR1 and CDR2 are SGHTA and FQGTGA. Deletions cut 4 bases from V and 4 bases from J, with 8 bases between. The CDR3 consists of 13 residues. CDR3 coding DNA: TGTGCCAGCAGCTCGGGGTCCGGAAACACCATATATTTT. Translation: CASSSGSGNTIYF.

This rearrangement joins TRBV28 to TRBJ2-3, with 7 bases identical to TRBD2. The CDR3 spans 13 residues. With V trimmed by 11 bases and J by 6 bases, 11 bases remained unmatched. Looked up from germline, CDR1 is MDHEN and CDR2 is SYDVKM. CDR3 nucleotide sequence: TGTGCCTCCACCCGGCGGGAGAGGGATACGCAGTATTTT. Its protein product is CASTRRERDTQYF.

The chain carries TRBV30 and TRBJ2-1, with 9 bases identical to TRBD2. Germline loops: CDR1 GTSNPN, CDR2 SVGIG (reference sequence). V lost 8 bases and J lost 8; bases outside the gene matches: 13. CDR3 length equals 14 residues. The CDR3 region has the DNA TGTGCCGGGGATGAGGTAGCGGGAGTGGATGAGCAGTTCTTC. Encoded protein: CAGDEVAGVDEQFF.

The chain is built from TRBV7-6 and TRBJ2-1; 14 nucleotides line up with TRBD2. V lost 4 bases and J lost 10; bases outside the gene matches: 3. This CDR3 is built from 14 residues. Germline V gene sequence: CDR1 SGHVS, CDR2 FNYEAQ. CDR3: CASSSGLAGAEQFF. The CDR3 coding sequence is TGTGCCAGCAGCTCGGGACTAGCGGGGGCAGAGCAGTTCTTC.

The V gene is TRBV28, the J gene TRBJ1-5; D gene unclear. Trimming pared 5 bases from V and 4 bases from J, leaving 9 bases between. CDR1 and CDR2 from the germline V gene are MDHEN and SYDVKM. This CDR3 has 13 amino acids. The CDR3 DNA reads TGTGCCAGCAGTCCCCCCCCGAATCAGCCCCAGCATTTT. It encodes CASSPPPNQPQHF.

The chain employs TRBV7-2 and TRBJ1-2; 8 bases agree with TRBD1. Per germline, CDR1 SGHTA and CDR2 FQGNSA. With V trimmed by 0 bases and J by 1 base, 10 bases remained unmatched. The CDR3 runs to 18 residues. This CDR3 is CASSLAATGVRINYGYTF. CDR3 in DNA: TGTGCCAGCAGCTTAGCTGCGACAGGGGTACGAATTAACTATGGCTACACCTTC.